Below, one TCR beta chain is given with its context. Its target is unknown. The sample is drawn from a study of identical twins. MiXCR was run by TCRdb on the 5' RACE reads, yielding one entry per CDR3 protein. Among under 350,000 distinct CDR3 sequences, roughly 9.8% were seen once, and the ten largest hold 6% to 8.5%. Study-wide results and limits: Its conclusions, products of cross-sectional statistical analysis, did not come from following the same donors.

In addition, the sample was reused for a study of yellow fever vaccine responses in identical twins.

The sample consisted of CD8+ T cells sorted from blood. This clonotype was sampled from a woman in her late teens or twenties in good health.

The CDR3 loop is CASSASASTDTQYF. The DNA for the CDR3 is TGTGCCAGCAGCGCCTCGGCTAGCACAGATACGCAGTATTTT. V and J are TRBV9 and TRBJ2-3; no clear D. CDR1 is SGDLS and CDR2 is YYNGEE in the germline V gene. This CDR3 contains 14 residues. Trimming took off 3 bases at V and 0 bases at J, with 8 bases between the two ends.